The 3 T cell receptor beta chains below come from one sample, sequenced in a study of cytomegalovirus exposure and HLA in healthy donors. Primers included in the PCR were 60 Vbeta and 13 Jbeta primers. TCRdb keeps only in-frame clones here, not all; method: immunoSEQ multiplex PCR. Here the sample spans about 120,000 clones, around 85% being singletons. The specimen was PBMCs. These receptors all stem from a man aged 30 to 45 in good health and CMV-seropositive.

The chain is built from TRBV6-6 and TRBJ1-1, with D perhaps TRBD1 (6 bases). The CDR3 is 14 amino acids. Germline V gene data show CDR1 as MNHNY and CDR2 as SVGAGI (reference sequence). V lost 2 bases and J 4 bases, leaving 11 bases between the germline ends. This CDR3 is CASSYGRDTTEAFF. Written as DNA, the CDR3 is TGTGCCAGCAGTTACGGCCGGGACACCACTGAAGCTTTCTTT.

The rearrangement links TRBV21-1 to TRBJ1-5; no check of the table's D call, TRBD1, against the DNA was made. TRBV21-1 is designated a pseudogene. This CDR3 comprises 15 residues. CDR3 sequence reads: CASSEFIQFNQPQHF. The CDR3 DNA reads TGTGCCAGCAGTGAGTTTATACAGTTCAATCAGCCCCAGCATTTT.

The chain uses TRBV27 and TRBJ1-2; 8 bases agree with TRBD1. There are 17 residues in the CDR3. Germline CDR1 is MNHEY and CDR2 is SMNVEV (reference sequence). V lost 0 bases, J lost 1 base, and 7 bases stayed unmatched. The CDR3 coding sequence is TGTGCCAGCAGTTTATCATATCCAGGGGGCGATAACTATGGCTACACCTTC. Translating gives CASSLSYPGGDNYGYTF.